The entry that follows covers one T cell receptor (beta chain) sequence. A read error may produce the germline difference seen at one junction end. This entry is derived from a study of siplizumab effects on memory and regulatory T cells. Profiling relied on immunoSEQ multiplex PCR, and the TCRdb table lists in-frame clones only, not all of them. Here the sample spans about 100,000 clones, approximately 90% being singletons. CDR1 and CDR2 from the germline V gene are SQVTM and ANQGSEA. This CDR3 has 16 residues. Sequenced: CD4+ T cells sorted from blood. The clonotype comes from a human donor in good health. This chain links TRBV29-1 with TRBJ2-1; 11 bases agree with TRBD2. This CDR3 is CSVEVLSSGRMAEQFF. In DNA form, the CDR3 reads TGCAGCGTAGAAGTGTTGTCTAGCGGGAGGATGGCTGAGCAGTTCTTC.